The 16 T cell receptor beta chains given below trace back to one sample, sequenced in a study of shared clonotypes between healthy human individuals. TCRdb's table, derived via immunoSEQ multiplex PCR, lists solely in-frame clones and lacks some. The sample holds 950,000 to 1,300,000 clones, 60% to 80% seen once. Sequenced input: memory CD4+ T cells sorted from blood. Subset meaning: CD45RA-negative fraction. The source is a man between 18 and 35 years old in good health.

On this clone itself: The sample holds other DNA sequences that translate to the same CDR3. The chain is built from TRBV5-1 and TRBJ1-2; D not resolved. V was cut by 0 bases and J by 3 bases, with 6 bases left in between. The germline V gene encodes CDR1 SGHRS and CDR2 YFSETQ. This CDR3 spans 13 amino acids. The CDR3 protein is CASSLGGDYGYTF. As DNA, the CDR3 is TGCGCCAGCAGCTTGGGAGGTGACTATGGCTACACCTTC.

This clone was observed at least ten times. This sequence joins TRBV7-9 and TRBJ1-1, with a tentative D call TRBD1 (5 bases). V gave up 5 bases and J gave up 1 base, with 14 bases separating them. The germline CDR1 and CDR2 sequences are SEHNR and FQNEAQ (reference sequence). CDR3 length equals 15 residues. CDR3 sequence: CASSPRTYRNTEAFF. The CDR3 nucleotides read TGTGCCAGCAGCCCTCGGACATATCGGAACACTGAAGCTTTCTTT.

This chain connects TRBV12-5 to TRBJ2-1; 10 nucleotides align to TRBD2. The trim removed 3 bases at V and 4 bases at J, leaving 6 bases unmatched. The CDR3 has 16 residues. Looked up from germline, CDR1 is LGHNT and CDR2 is FRNRAP. The CDR3 is CASGFSWTSGYNEQFF. DNA for the CDR3: TGTGCTAGTGGTTTTAGTTGGACTAGCGGATACAATGAGCAGTTCTTC.

The rearrangement links TRBV28 to TRBJ2-2; a possible D gene is TRBD1 (6 bases). The germline V gene encodes CDR1 MDHEN and CDR2 SYDVKM. Trimming cost V 6 bases and J 0 bases, with 11 bases left between them. The CDR3 consists of 15 residues. The CDR3 here is CASSVGQANTGELFF. In DNA, the CDR3 is TGTGCCAGCAGCGTGGGACAAGCGAACACCGGGGAGCTGTTTTTT. Complete variable domain (other parts from reference TRBV28 and TRBJ2-2): DVKVTQSSRYLVKRTGEKVFLECVQDMDHENMFWYRQDPGLGLRLIYFSYDVKMKEKGDIPEGYSVSREKKERFSLILESASTNQTSMYLCASSVGQANTGELFFGEGSRLTVL.

This clone was found once. One base separates it from a far larger clone, so it is likely a read error. The V and J genes are TRBV5-1 and TRBJ1-3; no reliable D call. The V gene's germline CDR1 is SGHRS and CDR2 YFSETQ. The CDR3 contains 13 residues. Trimming took 4 bases from V and 4 from J, leaving 9 bases between them. The CDR3 DNA sequence: TGCGCCAGCAGCGGCGGACGGGGAAACACCATATATTTT. Translating it yields CASSGGRGNTIYF.

V gene TRBV6-1 combines with J gene TRBJ2-6; unclear D gene. Trimming shortened V by 2 bases and J by 0 bases, and 5 bases separated the two germline ends. The CDR3 covers 15 residues. Germline loops: CDR1 MNHNS, CDR2 SASEGT. The CDR3 DNA sequence: TGTGCCAGCAGTGAACAGACCTCTGGGGCCAACGTCCTGACTTTC. The encoded protein is CASSEQTSGANVLTF.

CDR3 nucleotide sequence: TGTGCCAGGGGGGACTTGGCCGCGGGCTACACCTTC. This gives the protein CARGDLAAGYTF. The J gene is TRBJ1-2, the V gene TRBV2; tentative D call: TRBD1 (5 bases). Trimming took 9 bases from V and 8 from J, leaving 16 bases between them. Germline-derived CDR1 and CDR2 are SNHLY and FYNNEI. This CDR3 is built from 12 residues.

V and J are TRBV30 and TRBJ1-1; D uncertain. This CDR3 has 13 amino acids. Trimming took 4 bases from V and 1 from J, leaving 10 bases between them. Germline CDR1 GTSNPN, CDR2 SVGIG (reference sequence). CDR3 sequence reads: CAWTVGGNTEAFF. The CDR3 DNA is TGTGCCTGGACCGTTGGTGGGAACACTGAAGCTTTCTTT.

The chain is built from TRBV10-1 and TRBJ2-7; the D call may be TRBD1 or TRBD2 (5 bases each). The CDR3 extends over 13 amino acids. V was trimmed by 9 bases and J by 5 bases, leaving 17 bases between them. Germline lookup yields CDR1 WNHNN and CDR2 SYGVQD (reference sequence). The CDR3 loop is CARDRGPEDEQYF. In DNA form, the CDR3 reads TGCGCCAGGGACCGGGGCCCTGAGGACGAGCAGTACTTC.

This chain connects TRBV6-6 to TRBJ2-1; no clear D gene. The CDR3 has 14 amino acids. Trimming shortened V by 7 bases and J by 5 bases, and 15 bases separated the two germline ends. Per the germline V gene, CDR1 is MNHNY and CDR2 is SVGAGI (reference sequence). The CDR3 DNA reads as TGTGCCAGCACCCCCGCAGCAGCCCACAATGAGCAGTTCTTC. It specifies CASTPAAAHNEQFF.

This clone was recorded once. The CDR3 sequence: CASSPQRQGYGYTF. DNA for the CDR3: TGTGCCAGCTCACCACAAAGACAGGGCTATGGCTACACCTTC. The chain joins TRBV18 to TRBJ1-2, with 7 bases identical to TRBD1. V gave up 1 base and J gave up 4 bases; unmatched junction bases: 3. From germline, CDR1 is KGHSH and CDR2 LQKENI. The CDR3 sequence is 14 residues long.

The chain recombines TRBV15 with TRBJ2-7, with 13 nucleotides matching TRBD2. The CDR3 has 13 amino acids. The germline CDR1 and CDR2 sequences are LNHNV and YYDKDF (reference sequence). The V gene end was trimmed by 9 bases and the J gene end by 9 bases; junction bases not matched to a gene: 8. The CDR3 DNA reads TGTGCCACTGAGGGGACTAGCGGGACCACGCAGTACTTC. This encodes CATEGTSGTTQYF.

The chain recombines TRBV28 with TRBJ1-1; D is uncertain. From germline, CDR1 is MDHEN and CDR2 SYDVKM. This CDR3 is built from 12 residues. V was trimmed by 4 bases and J by 4 bases, leaving 7 bases between them. As DNA, the CDR3 is TGTGCCAGCAGTTCGGGCGTCACTGAAGCTTTCTTT. It yields the protein CASSSGVTEAFF.

This clone has a handful of counts. This chain links TRBV11-3 with TRBJ2-5; TRBD2 agrees at 8 bases. The CDR3 contains 14 residues. Looked up from germline, CDR1 is SGHNT and CDR2 is YENEEA. V shed 4 bases and J 5 bases; nucleotides not matched to a gene: 6. The CDR3 here is CASSSGGRRETQYF. CDR3 sequence (DNA): TGTGCCAGCAGCTCGGGCGGGAGGCGTGAGACCCAGTACTTC.

V and J are TRBV11-2 and TRBJ1-1; TRBD1 matches 7 bases. V was pared by 1 base and J by 11 bases, with 7 bases of the junction left unmatched. CDR1 and CDR2 from the germline V gene are SGHAT and FQNNGV. The CDR3 has 13 amino acids. CDR3 residues: CASSLAGTVVAFF. CDR3 nucleotide sequence: TGTGCCAGCAGCTTAGCCGGGACAGTCGTGGCTTTCTTT.

This rearrangement joins TRBV28 to TRBJ2-7; weak D call: TRBD1 (6 bases). Germline CDR1 reads MDHEN; CDR2 reads SYDVKM. The CDR3 runs 15 residues. V lost 6 bases, J lost 1 base, and 16 bases lay in between. This chain's CDR3 is CASRGAGESSYEQYF. CDR3 DNA: TGTGCCAGCAGGGGGGCCGGAGAGAGTTCCTACGAGCAGTACTTC.